A selection of T cell receptor beta chains follows, all from one sample in a study of CD8 T cells in Susac syndrome. TCRdb analysed the immunoSEQ multiplex PCR reads with MiXCR anew, one entry per CDR3 protein. The sample holds about 160,000 distinct CDR3 sequences, approximately 93% seen once. Sample: CD4+ T cells from PBMCs. The receptor source for this set is a human donor with multiple sclerosis. CDR3s include the opening cysteine and the closing phenylalanine or tryptophan. D genes are given only for firm matches. Expanded clones are given a class, and other clones once, few, many or no size at all.

NA	TRBV10-3	TRBD1	TRBJ2-5	CAINKQGAEETQYF	TGTGCCATCAATAAACAGGGGGCGGAGGAGACCCAGTACTTC
NA	TRBV19	NA	TRBJ2-6	CASIGTGTPSGANVLTF	TGTGCCAGTATCGGGACGGGGACCCCCTCTGGGGCCAACGTCCTGACTTTC
NA	TRBV5-1	TRBD1	TRBJ2-7	CASSFTGGAYEQYF	TGCGCCAGCAGCTTCACAGGGGGCGCCTACGAGCAGTACTTC
NA	TRBV28	NA	TRBJ1-1	CASSPTKATRTEAFF	TGTGCCAGCAGCCCAACCAAGGCGACACGCACTGAAGCTTTCTTT
NA	TRBV10-3	NA	TRBJ1-3	CASSTVVGNTIYF	TGTGCCTCAAGTACTGTGGTGGGAAACACCATATATTTT
NA	TRBV21-1	NA	TRBJ2-7	CASSSRTASYEQYF	TGTGCCAGCAGCTCCCGGACAGCCAGCTACGAGCAGTACTTC
NA	TRBV15	NA	TRBJ1-5	CATRYQQGNQPQHF	TGTGCCACCAGATACCAACAGGGTAATCAGCCCCAGCATTTT
NA	TRBV3-1	TRBD1	TRBJ1-1	CASSHRRGGQGGTEAFF	TGTGCCAGCAGCCACCGACGGGGAGGACAGGGCGGCACTGAAGCTTTCTTT
NA	TRBV5-5	NA	TRBJ2-5	CASSLPGRETQYF	TGTGCCAGCAGCTTGCCAGGGCGAGAGACCCAGTACTTC
few	TRBV18	TRBD2	TRBJ2-7	CASSPTSGSYEQYF	TGTGCCAGCTCACCGACTAGCGGGAGTTACGAGCAGTACTTC
once	TRBV18	NA	TRBJ1-5	CASSPWDPKSNQPQHF	TGTGCCAGCTCACCCTGGGATCCCAAGAGTAATCAGCCCCAGCATTTT
NA	TRBV20-1	TRBD1	TRBJ2-7	CSAQQSALTGEEQYF	TGCAGTGCCCAACAGTCCGCCCTCACAGGGGAAGAGCAGTACTTC
NA	TRBV6-6	TRBD1	TRBJ2-2	CASNLAGTGEAGELFF	TGTGCCAGCAACCTAGCCGGGACAGGGGAGGCCGGGGAGCTGTTTTTT
NA	TRBV20-1	NA	TRBJ1-2	CSVPRTLGYTF	TGCAGTGTTCCTCGGACCTTAGGCTACACCTTC
NA	TRBV7-9	NA	TRBJ1-1	CASSYTVNTEAFF	TGTGCCAGCAGCTATACAGTGAACACTGAAGCTTTCTTT
NA	TRBV4-1	NA	TRBJ2-7	CASSRLDRSPVYEQYF	TGCGCCAGCAGCCGATTAGACAGGAGCCCCGTCTACGAGCAGTACTTC
NA	TRBV6-2/TRBV6-3	NA	TRBJ1-2	CASRLTGIYGYTF	TGTGCCAGCAGACTAACAGGGATCTATGGCTACACCTTC
NA	TRBV5-8	NA	TRBJ1-2	CASSRSTATYGYTF	TGTGCCAGCAGCCGATCGACAGCCACCTATGGCTACACCTTC
NA	TRBV29-1	TRBD1	TRBJ1-2	CSVDGQGTGYTF	TGCAGCGTTGATGGACAGGGTACGGGCTACACCTTC
NA	TRBV7-2	NA	TRBJ2-7	CASSSNGKHYEQYF	TGTGCCAGCAGCTCGAACGGCAAACACTACGAGCAGTACTTC
NA	TRBV9	NA	TRBJ1-1	CASSPREGGAFF	TGTGCCAGCAGCCCCCGCGAGGGGGGAGCTTTCTTT
few	TRBV6-2/TRBV6-3	NA	TRBJ2-7	CASSQGGEQYF	TGTGCCAGCAGCCAGGGCGGCGAGCAGTACTTC
NA	TRBV6-6	NA	TRBJ2-3	CASSYRDSTDTQYF	TGTGCCAGCAGTTACCGGGACAGCACAGATACGCAGTATTTT
once	TRBV20-1	NA	TRBJ1-3	CSASPAHRAGNTIYF	TGCAGTGCTTCTCCAGCCCATAGGGCTGGAAACACCATATATTTT
once	TRBV9	NA	TRBJ2-4	CASSGSLGNIQYF	TGTGCCAGCAGCGGGAGCCTTGGGAACATTCAGTACTTC
NA	TRBV20-1	TRBD1	TRBJ1-2	CSAGRGQGARGYTF	TGCAGTGCTGGACGAGGACAGGGGGCGCGCGGCTACACCTTC
NA	TRBV10-3	TRBD1	TRBJ1-2	CAISATGDYGYTF	TGTGCCATCAGTGCAACAGGGGACTATGGCTACACCTTC
NA	TRBV19	TRBD2	TRBJ2-1	CATQTSGSGRQFF	TGTGCCACACAGACTAGCGGGAGTGGGAGGCAGTTCTTC
NA	TRBV5-4	NA	TRBJ2-1	CASSLAQGGNEQFF	TGTGCCAGCAGCTTGGCCCAAGGGGGAAATGAGCAGTTCTTC
NA	TRBV7-9	TRBD1	TRBJ2-7	CASSLITGGSRYEQYF	TGTGCCAGCAGCTTAATTACAGGGGGTTCACGGTACGAGCAGTACTTC
once	TRBV4-3	TRBD2	TRBJ2-7	CASSHGLAGSYEQYF	TGCGCCAGCAGCCATGGACTAGCGGGCTCCTACGAGCAGTACTTC
NA	TRBV7-2	TRBD2	TRBJ2-2	CASSPWGRGAGSTGELFF	TGTGCCAGCAGCCCCTGGGGGAGGGGAGCGGGGAGTACCGGGGAGCTGTTTTTT
few	TRBV29-1	TRBD2	TRBJ2-3	CSVAGLAGPTDTQYF	TGCAGCGTTGCGGGACTAGCAGGACCCACAGATACGCAGTATTTT
NA	TRBV3-1	NA	TRBJ1-1	CASSLSLATGNTEAFF	TGTGCCAGCAGCCTGTCCCTCGCGACAGGGAACACTGAAGCTTTCTTT
NA	TRBV7-2	NA	TRBJ1-2	CASSSVKGDPGYTF	TGTGCCAGCAGCTCCGTAAAAGGGGATCCTGGCTACACCTTC
NA	TRBV29-1	TRBD2	TRBJ2-1	CSVALWGGNEQFF	TGCAGCGTAGCCCTTTGGGGGGGCAATGAGCAGTTCTTC
NA	TRBV7-9	TRBD1	TRBJ2-4	CASSPGQEEYF	TGTGCCAGCAGCCCCGGACAGGAGGAGTACTTC
NA	TRBV5-1	TRBD2	TRBJ2-7	CASSLDGTSGSWYF	TGCGCCAGCAGCTTGGATGGGACTAGCGGGAGTTGGTACTTC
NA	TRBV2	NA	TRBJ2-3	CASGAGASTDTQYF	TGTGCCAGCGGGGCGGGGGCCAGCACAGATACGCAGTATTTT
once	TRBV28	TRBD1	TRBJ2-7	CASQTGPPYEQYF	TGTGCCAGTCAGACAGGGCCACCCTACGAGCAGTACTTC